The 28 T cell receptor beta chains presented below share a single source sample, sequenced in a study of CD8 T cells in Susac syndrome. After extraction with the RNeasy kit, roughly 0.45 to 1 ug of the RNA was reverse transcribed using random hexamers. TCRdb independently ran MiXCR on the immunoSEQ multiplex PCR reads; one entry per CDR3 protein. The table lists 150,000 to 200,000 distinct CDR3 sequences, almost 96% of them singletons. Sample: CD4+ T cells from PBMCs. These receptors all stem from a human donor with multiple sclerosis.

The chain employs TRBV7-3 and TRBJ2-3, with TRBD2 matching over 10 bases. CDR1 is SGHTA, CDR2 FQGTGA, per germline. The CDR3 is 18 amino acids. V gave up 5 bases and J gave up 1 base; unmatched junction bases: 12. This CDR3 is CASSPKRLAGARTDTQYF. CDR3 coding DNA: TGTGCCAGCAGCCCTAAAAGGCTAGCGGGGGCCCGCACAGATACGCAGTATTTT. The whole variable domain, filled in from reference TRBV7-3 and TRBJ2-3, reads GAGVSQTPSNKVTEKGKYVELRCDPISGHTALYWYRQSLGQGPEFLIYFQGTGAADDSGLPNDRFFAVRPEGSVSTLKIQRTERGDSAVYLCASSPKRLAGARTDTQYFGPGTRLTVL.

J is TRBJ2-4 and V is TRBV18; 7 nucleotides match TRBD1. Trimming cost V 3 bases and J 3 bases; bases outside gene matches: 2. The CDR3 runs to 14 residues. Germline CDR1 reads KGHSH; CDR2 reads LQKENI. CDR3 sequence: CASSPTGDKNIQYF. The CDR3 DNA reads TGTGCCAGCTCACCCACAGGGGACAAAAACATTCAGTACTTC.

The rearrangement joins TRBV6-1 to TRBJ2-1; D is possibly TRBD2 (7 bases). V lost 8 bases, J lost 4 bases, and 24 bases lay in between. The germline gives CDR1 MNHNS, CDR2 SASEGT. The CDR3 spans 17 residues. The CDR3 sequence is CASEFLGGGRLYNEQFF. DNA of the CDR3: TGTGCCAGCGAATTCTTAGGGGGGGGGCGTTTATACAATGAGCAGTTCTTC.

The chain combines TRBV20-1 with TRBJ2-7; D uncertain. Between the trimmed V and J ends, which lost 7 bases and 2 bases, there was a span of 18 bases. The germline V gene encodes CDR1 DFQATT and CDR2 SNEGSKA (reference sequence). CDR3 length equals 14 residues. The CDR3 sequence: CSGLFLDGPYEQYF. For the CDR3, the DNA is TGCAGTGGTCTTTTCTTGGACGGCCCCTACGAGCAGTACTTC.

The V and J genes are TRBV20-1 and TRBJ2-7, with unresolved D. V was cut by 4 bases and J by 1 base, with 11 bases left in between. The CDR3 totals 13 residues. In germline, CDR1 is DFQATT, CDR2 SNEGSKA (reference sequence). The CDR3 protein is CSANLFDSYEQYF. Here the CDR3 DNA reads TGCAGTGCTAATCTTTTTGATTCCTACGAGCAGTACTTC.

This clonotype was observed once. This sequence joins TRBV20-1 and TRBJ2-1; D gene ambiguous. V lost 6 bases, J lost 2 bases, and 11 bases lay in between. This CDR3 region has 13 residues. From germline, CDR1 is DFQATT and CDR2 SNEGSKA (reference sequence). CDR3 protein: CSAQSPPYNEQFF. CDR3 sequence (DNA): TGCAGTGCCCAGTCGCCGCCCTACAATGAGCAGTTCTTC.

The CDR3 is CASSQGDSHEQFF. CDR3 DNA sequence: TGTGCCAGCAGCCAAGGGGACAGTCATGAGCAGTTCTTC. The rearrangement uses TRBV3-1 and TRBJ2-1; 7 bases map to TRBD1. The CDR3 runs 13 residues. J gave up 8 bases and V 1 base, and 2 bases lay outside the gene matches. CDR1 and CDR2 (germline): LGHDT, YNNKEL (reference sequence).

V and J are TRBV20-1 and TRBJ1-1; D is unclear. V was clipped by 4 bases and J by 5 bases, with 11 bases between them. Germline V gene lookup returns CDR1 DFQATT and CDR2 SNEGSKA (reference sequence). The CDR3 totals 12 residues. In nucleotides, the CDR3 is TGCAGTGCTAACAGTGTTGAAACTGAAGCTTTCTTT. It is translated as CSANSVETEAFF.

This sequence joins TRBV27 and TRBJ1-6; 8 bases match TRBD1. The CDR3 contains 16 residues. V lost 7 bases to trimming and J lost 5 bases; unmatched junction nucleotides: 10. Germline V gene sequence: CDR1 MNHEY, CDR2 SMNVEV (reference sequence). The chain's CDR3 is CASTRGRVENNSPLHF. DNA for the CDR3: TGTGCCAGCACCAGGGGGCGCGTGGAGAATAATTCACCCCTCCACTTT.

This chain links TRBV12-3 or TRBV12-4 with TRBJ2-5, with 9 bases fitting TRBD1. The CDR3 is 14 residues long. The V and J ends lost 3 bases and 5 bases, in that order; junction bases with no gene match: 4. For the CDR3, the DNA is TGTGCCAGCAGTTTCGGACAGGGGCAGGAGACCCAGTACTTC. The encoded protein is CASSFGQGQETQYF.

This chain links TRBV12-3 or TRBV12-4 with TRBJ1-5; 7 nucleotides match TRBD1. The ends lost 5 bases at V and 5 bases at J; junction bases unmatched: 3. CDR3 size: 13 residues. The DNA for the CDR3 is TGTGCCAGCAGTGCTGGGACAGATCAGCCCCAGCATTTT. Its protein is CASSAGTDQPQHF.

The chain combines TRBV3-1 with TRBJ1-2, with 7 nucleotides matching TRBD1. There are 14 residues in the CDR3. J gave up 7 bases and V 1 base, and 6 bases lay outside the gene matches. Looked up from germline, CDR1 is LGHDT and CDR2 is YNNKEL (reference sequence). CDR3 amino acids: CASSQGQGLLGYTF. CDR3 coding DNA: TGTGCCAGCAGCCAAGGACAGGGCCTGCTTGGCTACACCTTC. Supplemented by reference TRBV3-1 and TRBJ1-2, the full variable domain reads DTAVSQTPKYLVTQMGNDKSIKCEQNLGHDTMYWYKQDSKKFLKIMFSYNNKELIINETVPNRFSPKSPDKAHLNLHINSLELGDSAVYFCASSQGQGLLGYTFGSGTRLTVV.

The rearrangement uses TRBV6-5 and TRBJ2-7, with D hard to call. V was trimmed by 6 bases and J by 1 base, leaving 10 bases between them. This CDR3 region has 13 residues. CDR1 is MNHEY and CDR2 is SVGAGI in the germline V gene. The CDR3 nucleotides read TGTGCCAGCAGGAGGCTGGGGTCCTACGAGCAGTACTTC. It translates to CASRRLGSYEQYF.

The V gene is TRBV9, the J gene TRBJ1-1, with D perhaps TRBD1 (5 bases). The CDR3 consists of 16 residues. V dropped 1 base and J dropped 0 bases, with 13 bases sitting between them. CDR1 is SGDLS and CDR2 is YYNGEE in the germline V gene. The CDR3, as DNA: TGTGCCAGCAGCGTACAAAGACAGAATATGAACACTGAAGCTTTCTTT. Encoded protein: CASSVQRQNMNTEAFF.

This chain's CDR3 is CSDTRTGAGGYTF. In DNA form, the CDR3 reads TGCAGTGATACCCGTACAGGGGCCGGTGGCTACACCTTC. The V call is TRBV29-1, the J call TRBJ1-2; 7 bases agree with TRBD1. This CDR3 region has 13 residues. Germline CDR1 SQVTM, CDR2 ANQGSEA. Drawing the rest from reference TRBV29-1 and TRBJ1-2, the complete variable domain is SAVISQKPSRDICQRGTSLTIQCQVDSQVTMMFWYRQQPGQSLTLIATANQGSEATYESGFVIDKFPISRPNLTFSTLTVSNMSPEDSSIYLCSDTRTGAGGYTFGSGTRLTVV.

The chain employs TRBV13 and TRBJ1-1, with D possibly being TRBD1 (5 bases). Germline V gene data show CDR1 as PRHDT and CDR2 as FYEKMQ (reference sequence). V lost 3 bases to trimming and J lost 4 bases, with 15 bases between them. The CDR3 is 15 residues long. The CDR3 DNA reads TGTGCCAGCAGCTTGGGGGTTCATTTGGTCACTGAAGCTTTCTTT. It translates to CASSLGVHLVTEAFF.

The chain employs TRBV28 and TRBJ1-2, with a weak D call TRBD1 (5 bases). In germline, CDR1 is MDHEN, CDR2 SYDVKM. This CDR3 is built from 17 residues. V lost 10 bases, J lost 7 bases, and 31 bases lay in between. The chain's CDR3 is CATHLAIYGTRHSGYTF. CDR3 DNA sequence: TGTGCCACCCACCTGGCGATATACGGGACGCGCCACTCTGGCTACACCTTC.

V and J are TRBV9 and TRBJ1-2; no definite D call. The CDR3 totals 15 residues. Trimming cost V 3 bases and J 5 bases, with 17 bases left between them. CDR1 and CDR2 (germline): SGDLS, YYNGEE. The CDR3 here is CASSGRSGSWYGYTF. The DNA for the CDR3 is TGTGCCAGCAGCGGCCGGAGTGGGAGCTGGTATGGCTACACCTTC. Together with reference TRBV9 and TRBJ1-2, the CDR3 gives the full variable domain: DSGVTQTPKHLITATGQRVTLRCSPRSGDLSVYWYQQSLDQGLQFLIQYYNGEERAKGNILERFSAQQFPDLHSELNLSSLELGDSALYFCASSGRSGSWYGYTFGSGTRLTVV.

The chain joins TRBV12-3 or TRBV12-4 to TRBJ2-5; either TRBD1 or TRBD2 may fit D (5 bases each). Trimming removed 4 bases at V and 5 bases at J, with 11 bases between. CDR3 size: 13 residues. CDR3 in amino acids: CASSYGWGETQYF. The CDR3 DNA reads as TGTGCCAGCAGTTATGGCTGGGGGGAGACCCAGTACTTC.

The rearrangement uses TRBV3-1 and TRBJ1-1, with TRBD1 as a possible D gene (5 bases). The length of the CDR3 is 14 residues. Trimming took 1 base from V and 0 from J, leaving 6 bases between them. Germline V gene lookup returns CDR1 LGHDT and CDR2 YNNKEL (reference sequence). The CDR3 region is CASSQVGVNTEAFF. The CDR3 bases are TGTGCCAGCAGCCAAGTAGGGGTGAACACTGAAGCTTTCTTT.

The chain has TRBV30 and TRBJ2-7; weak D call: TRBD2 (5 bases). Trimming left V 2 bases short and J 3 bases short, with 17 bases between. The length of the CDR3 is 15 residues. Looked up from germline, CDR1 is GTSNPN and CDR2 is SVGIG (reference sequence). CDR3 amino acids: CAWSRGALGLYEQYF. The CDR3 region has the DNA TGTGCCTGGAGTCGGGGAGCCCTGGGTCTCTACGAGCAGTACTTC.

The chain couples TRBV5-1 to TRBJ2-1; 15 nucleotides agree with TRBD2. This CDR3 has 16 amino acids. In germline, CDR1 is SGHRS, CDR2 YFSETQ. V dropped 3 bases and J dropped 5; count of bases not matched to a gene: 3. CDR3 sequence reads: CASSSGLAGGNNEQFF. DNA of the CDR3: TGCGCCAGCAGCTCCGGACTAGCGGGGGGGAACAATGAGCAGTTCTTC. Based on the CDR3 plus reference TRBV5-1 and TRBJ2-1, the full variable domain is KAGVTQTPRYLIKTRGQQVTLSCSPISGHRSVSWYQQTPGQGLQFLFEYFSETQRNKGNFPGRFSGRQFSNSRSEMNVSTLELGDSALYLCASSSGLAGGNNEQFFGPGTRLTVL.

The chain joins TRBV12-3 or TRBV12-4 to TRBJ2-4; tentative D call: TRBD2 (7 bases). V was shortened by 8 bases and J by 1 base, with 15 bases between the two germline ends. This CDR3 spans 15 amino acids. CDR3 region: CASGGGREAKNIQYF. Here the CDR3 DNA reads TGTGCCAGCGGGGGGGGCCGGGAGGCCAAAAACATTCAGTACTTC.

J is TRBJ1-1 and V is TRBV27; no clear D. Trimming removed 1 base at V and 3 bases at J, with 6 bases between. The CDR3 is 13 amino acids. The germline CDR1 and CDR2 sequences are MNHEY and SMNVEV (reference sequence). The CDR3 protein is CASSLWRDTEAFF. In DNA form, the CDR3 reads TGTGCCAGCAGTTTATGGAGGGACACTGAAGCTTTCTTT.

This chain links TRBV6-5 with TRBJ1-2; D is perhaps TRBD1 (6 bases). V lost 0 bases and J 2 bases, leaving 10 bases between the germline ends. Germline values: CDR1 MNHEY, CDR2 SVGAGI. This CDR3 contains 15 residues. Here the CDR3 reads CASSYSAGANYGYTF. In nucleotides, the CDR3 is TGTGCCAGCAGTTACTCGGCAGGGGCAAACTATGGCTACACCTTC.

The V and J genes are TRBV2 and TRBJ1-1; D unresolved. V lost 8 bases and J lost 4, with 11 bases in between. The CDR3 covers 12 residues. Germline V gene sequence: CDR1 SNHLY, CDR2 FYNNEI. In DNA, the CDR3 is TGTGCCAGCCGTCTATTGGGCACTGAAGCTTTCTTT. It yields the protein CASRLLGTEAFF.

V and J are TRBV29-1 and TRBJ2-2; D is ambiguous. There are 15 residues in the CDR3. The V end lost 1 base, the J end lost 1 base, and 10 bases lay between the germline ends. CDR1 SQVTM and CDR2 ANQGSEA come from the germline V gene. The CDR3 DNA sequence: TGCAGCGTTGAAGTAATCCAGTTGAACACCGGGGAGCTGTTTTTT. Translation gives CSVEVIQLNTGELFF.

This chain uses TRBV2 with TRBJ2-1; a possible D gene is TRBD2 (6 bases). CDR1 and CDR2 (germline): SNHLY, FYNNEI. The CDR3 loop spans 15 amino acids. The ends were cut back, 7 bases at V and 2 bases at J, with 15 bases in the middle. CDR3 sequence (DNA): TGTGCCAGCACCATCAGACTAGGGGCCTACAATGAGCAGTTCTTC. It specifies CASTIRLGAYNEQFF.